Each of the 7 T cell receptor beta chains below was sequenced from the same sample in a study of T cells in Graves' hyperthyroidism and ophthalmopathy. TCR beta CDR3 region amplification was performed from RNA transcripts. The HTBI set primed first-round TCR CDR3 RT-PCR. TCRdb recomputed calls from the multiplex PCR reads with MiXCR, one row per CDR3 protein. The sample has approximately 510,000 distinct CDR3 sequences; around 43% are singletons. The sample comprised peripheral blood or thyroid tissue (not recorded which). The source is an adult woman with Graves' disease, either hyperthyroidism or ophthalmopathy (not recorded which).

This clonotype was counted many times. The gene calls are TRBV20-1 and TRBJ2-7; the match to TRBD2 covers 7 bases. The CDR3 length is 13 residues. With V trimmed by 6 bases and J by 1 base, 6 bases remained unmatched. Germline CDR1 reads DFQATT; CDR2 reads SNEGSKA (reference sequence). The CDR3 bases are TGCAGTGCCCCAAGCGGGATGTCCTACGAGCAGTACTTC. Translation gives CSAPSGMSYEQYF.

The chain recombines TRBV10-3 with TRBJ2-7, with TRBD1 as a possible D gene (5 bases). V dropped 3 bases and J dropped 5 bases, with 11 bases sitting between them. Germline CDR1 is ENHRY and CDR2 is SYGVKD. This CDR3 is built from 13 residues. The CDR3 coding sequence is TGTGCCATCAGTGATTACCAACAGGACGAGCAGTACTTC. Amino acids: CAISDYQQDEQYF.

The V and J genes are TRBV7-9 and TRBJ1-5; no clear D. Trimming cost V 3 bases and J 4 bases, with 13 bases left between them. The CDR3 contains 15 residues. Germline loops: CDR1 SEHNR, CDR2 FQNEAQ (reference sequence). For the CDR3, the DNA is TGTGCCAGCAGCTTGGGCGGGTTAGCAAATCAGCCCCAGCATTTT. Amino acids: CASSLGGLANQPQHF.

This clonotype appeared a single time. This chain joins TRBV7-9 and TRBJ1-6; no clear D. The CDR3 extends over 16 amino acids. Trimming took off 1 base at V and 1 base at J, with 8 bases between the two ends. CDR1 and CDR2 (germline): SEHNR, FQNEAQ (reference sequence). The CDR3 here is CASSLEGLSYNSPLHF. CDR3 nucleotides: TGTGCCAGCAGCTTAGAGGGTTTATCCTATAATTCACCCCTCCACTTT.

This clonotype was detected only once. This chain links TRBV2 with TRBJ1-5, with D unresolved. Germline values: CDR1 SNHLY, CDR2 FYNNEI. The ends were cut back, 5 bases at V and 3 bases at J, with 11 bases in the middle. This CDR3 spans 14 amino acids. This chain's CDR3 is CASSLGRPNQPQHF. In nucleotides, the CDR3 is TGTGCCAGCAGTTTGGGCAGGCCCAATCAGCCCCAGCATTTT.

The chain employs TRBV7-4 and TRBJ2-7; unclear D gene. Trimming shortened V by 2 bases and J by 10 bases, and 12 bases separated the two germline ends. The CDR3 totals 12 residues. From germline, CDR1 is SGHVT and CDR2 SQSDAQ. CDR3 DNA: TGTGCCAGCAGCTTACCCCAGACATCCCAGTACTTC. Encoded protein: CASSLPQTSQYF.

This clonotype was counted at least ten times. The gene calls are TRBV6-5 and TRBJ1-2; D is unresolved. Trimming took 2 bases from V and 1 from J, leaving 8 bases between them. CDR1 and CDR2 (germline): MNHEY, SVGAGI. The CDR3 runs to 14 residues. CDR3 sequence (DNA): TGTGCCAGCAGTTACCGGGGATTTAACTATGGCTACACCTTC. The encoded protein is CASSYRGFNYGYTF.